This T cell receptor (beta chain) emerged from a study of T-cell reconstitution after alpha-beta-depleted transplantation in children. CDR3 length: 14 amino acids. After removal of 3 bases from V and 9 bases from J, the junction contained 6 bases not matched to a gene. Germline lookup yields CDR1 DFQATT and CDR2 SNEGSKA (reference sequence). TCRbeta library construction was performed incorporating unique molecular identifiers. MiXCR was run by TCRdb on the PCR reads, yielding one entry per CDR3 protein. The sample shows some 250,000 distinct CDR3 sequences, 9.5% to 15% of them seen only once. This clonotype was seen many times.

Sequencing used PBMCs from the stem cell graft donor, obtained from the stem cell graft. The chain carries TRBV20-1 and TRBJ2-1; TRBD2 agrees at 12 bases. The receptor's source is a human donor who donated a stem cell graft to a child with acute lymphoblastic leukemia. DNA for the CDR3: TGCAGTGCTAGGGGAGGACTAGCGGGACCTGAGCAGTTCTTC. Residues: CSARGGLAGPEQFF.